The next 28 T cell receptor beta chains were all read from a single sample in a study of blood T cell repertoires in COVID-19 (dated by TCRdb to 2020 to 2021). Libraries were constructed by the immunoSEQ multiplex PCR assay. Entries here come from immuneACCESS through TCRdb and include only in-frame sequences with V and J called. Some clones fail to appear in such tables; in the studies checked, an unresolved V gene covers under half of the shortfall, and the cause of the remainder is unknown. Across this sample there are around 120,000 clones, with about 87% seen only once. In total, the top ten clones hold 25% to 30% of the sample. Sequencing was performed on peripheral blood. The receptors shown here come from an older woman with acute or convalescent COVID-19.

J is TRBJ1-2 and V is TRBV30, with TRBD1 matching 8 bases. Germline CDR1 is GTSNPN and CDR2 is SVGIG (reference sequence). CDR3 size: 14 residues. The V and J ends lost 4 bases and 5 bases, in that order; junction bases with no gene match: 9. The CDR3 here is CAWTGQGRGYGYTF. In DNA, the CDR3 is TGTGCCTGGACCGGACAGGGAAGGGGATATGGCTACACCTTC.

This clone showed up just once. V usage is TRBV5-1 and J usage is TRBJ1-6; 8 nucleotides match TRBD1. V lost 1 base, J lost 0 bases, and 0 bases stayed unmatched. Germline V gives CDR1 SGHRS, CDR2 YFSETQ. The CDR3 runs to 16 residues. In DNA, the CDR3 is TGCGCCAGCAGCTTGACAGGGGGCTCCTATAATTCACCCCTCCACTTT. Its translation: CASSLTGGSYNSPLHF.

J is TRBJ1-2 and V is TRBV19; the D gene is possibly TRBD1 (6 bases). Per the germline V gene, CDR1 is LNHDA and CDR2 is SQIVND (reference sequence). This CDR3 comprises 14 residues. Trimming took off 6 bases at V and 8 bases at J, with 19 bases between the two ends. The CDR3 here is CASRATDRPIGYTF. CDR3 nucleotides: TGTGCCAGTAGAGCGACAGACAGGCCAATAGGCTACACCTTC.

The chain joins TRBV9 to TRBJ2-7; D gene uncertain. The V end was cut by 0 bases, the J end by 0 bases, with 10 bases between. There are 15 residues in the CDR3. The V gene's germline CDR1 is SGDLS and CDR2 YYNGEE. CDR3 coding DNA: TGTGCCAGCAGCGTAGATCCCGCGAGCTCCTACGAGCAGTACTTC. The encoded protein is CASSVDPASSYEQYF.

This clone was seen only once. The chain couples TRBV12-5 to TRBJ2-1, with no clear D. The CDR3 sequence is 13 residues long. Germline V gives CDR1 LGHNT, CDR2 FRNRAP. Trimming removed 1 base from V and 6 bases from J, with 7 bases in between. In nucleotides, the CDR3 is TGTGCTAGTGGTTTGGCCGGTCTCAATGAGCAGTTCTTC. This gives the protein CASGLAGLNEQFF.

The J gene is TRBJ2-5, the V gene TRBV5-1; D perhaps matches TRBD2 (5 bases). V lost 0 bases and J lost 3, with 9 bases in between. Germline V gene sequence: CDR1 SGHRS, CDR2 YFSETQ. This CDR3 comprises 14 residues. CDR3 residues: CASSLGSVEETQYF. CDR3 nucleotides: TGCGCCAGCAGCTTGGGTAGCGTGGAAGAGACCCAGTACTTC. The variable domain in full, completed from reference TRBV5-1 and TRBJ2-5, reads KAGVTQTPRYLIKTRGQQVTLSCSPISGHRSVSWYQQTPGQGLQFLFEYFSETQRNKGNFPGRFSGRQFSNSRSEMNVSTLELGDSALYLCASSLGSVEETQYFGPGTRLLVL.

With respect to this clone: Other DNA sequences in this specimen translate into the identical CDR3. This sequence joins TRBV28 and TRBJ1-2, with TRBD1 identical over 9 bases. Germline V gene data show CDR1 as MDHEN and CDR2 as SYDVKM. Trimming removed 6 bases from V and 4 bases from J; junction bases left unmatched: 3. The CDR3 spans 13 residues. The CDR3 DNA reads TGTGCCAGCAGCCAGACAGGGGGCTATGGCTACACCTTC. This encodes CASSQTGGYGYTF.

V gene TRBV18 combines with J gene TRBJ2-2, with D possibly being TRBD1 (5 bases). The V end was cut by 7 bases, the J end by 6 bases, with 21 bases between. The CDR3 has 16 residues. CDR1 KGHSH and CDR2 LQKENI come from the germline V gene. Written as DNA, the CDR3 is TGTGCCAGCTTGGGCCTCACAGGTCGCCGGTCCGGGGAGCTGTTTTTT. Residues: CASLGLTGRRSGELFF.

The chain employs TRBV9 and TRBJ2-2; D ambiguous. The germline gives CDR1 SGDLS, CDR2 YYNGEE. The CDR3 length is 13 residues. V was clipped by 4 bases and J by 4 bases, with 8 bases between them. CDR3 coding DNA: TGTGCCAGCAGCACCCTCGGCACCGGGGAGCTGTTTTTT. It codes for CASSTLGTGELFF.

Only one count was recorded for this clone. The gene calls are TRBV6-5 and TRBJ2-5; D is undetermined. Germline V gene lookup returns CDR1 MNHEY and CDR2 SVGAGI. The CDR3 is 15 amino acids. V was shortened by 0 bases and J by 3 bases, with 11 bases between the two germline ends. CDR3 bases: TGTGCCAGCAGTTACTCGGGCAGGTCGGAAGAGACCCAGTACTTC. Its translation: CASSYSGRSEETQYF.

The rearrangement joins TRBV9 to TRBJ2-7; D is perhaps TRBD1 (6 bases). Trimming stripped 2 bases from V and 3 bases from J, with 9 bases between. The germline V gene encodes CDR1 SGDLS and CDR2 YYNGEE. This CDR3 has 13 residues. As DNA, the CDR3 is TGTGCCAGCAGCGTCTCAGGGGACTACGAGCAGTACTTC. It yields the protein CASSVSGDYEQYF.

The chain uses TRBV19 and TRBJ1-5; D perhaps matches TRBD1 (5 bases). The CDR3 spans 16 residues. CDR1 is LNHDA, CDR2 SQIVND, per germline (reference sequence). Trimming took off 4 bases at V and 4 bases at J, with 17 bases between the two ends. The CDR3 here is CASSSLGDLGNQPQHF. DNA for the CDR3: TGTGCCAGTAGTAGCCTGGGGGACTTGGGGAATCAGCCCCAGCATTTT.

The CDR3 nucleotides are TGTGCCAGCAGCGTTTCAACGCTACCCCAAGAGACCCAGTACTTC. Translation: CASSVSTLPQETQYF. The V and J genes are TRBV9 and TRBJ2-5, with D unclear. CDR1 and CDR2 (germline): SGDLS, YYNGEE. This CDR3 comprises 15 residues. Trimming cost V 2 bases and J 1 base, with 12 bases left between them.

The chain uses TRBV6-5 and TRBJ1-5, with D hard to call. The CDR3 length is 11 residues. V was shortened by 8 bases and J by 7 bases, with 9 bases between the two germline ends. In germline, CDR1 is MNHEY, CDR2 SVGAGI. The DNA for the CDR3 is TGTGCCAGCGGAGCTAGGCAGCCCCAGCATTTT. It codes for CASGARQPQHF.

The chain links TRBV5-4 to TRBJ2-1; D possibly corresponds to TRBD1 (6 bases). This CDR3 is 13 amino acids long. V lost 2 bases, J lost 8 bases, and 11 bases lay in between. Germline loops: CDR1 SGHNT, CDR2 YYREEE (reference sequence). The CDR3 region has the DNA TGTGCCAGCAGCTTTAGGGGGTCGGATGAGCAGTTCTTC. This gives the protein CASSFRGSDEQFF.

The chain combines TRBV7-2 with TRBJ2-7; D gene uncertain. The CDR3 is 13 amino acids. V gave up 1 base and J gave up 4 bases, with 8 bases separating them. The germline gives CDR1 SGHTA, CDR2 FQGNSA. The CDR3 sequence: CASSLGPEYEQYF. The DNA for the CDR3 is TGTGCCAGCAGCTTAGGGCCGGAGTACGAGCAGTACTTC.

The chain couples TRBV11-2 to TRBJ2-3; D gene uncertain. Germline V lookup: CDR1 SGHAT, CDR2 FQNNGV. V was clipped by 5 bases and J by 6 bases, with 9 bases between them. This CDR3 is 12 amino acids long. The CDR3 loop is CASSLNEDTQYF. As DNA, the CDR3 is TGTGCCAGCAGCCTAAATGAGGATACGCAGTATTTT.

This clone came up a few times. The chain recombines TRBV28 with TRBJ1-3, with D hard to call. The ends were cut back, 6 bases at V and 8 bases at J, with 23 bases in the middle. Germline V gene data show CDR1 as MDHEN and CDR2 as SYDVKM. This CDR3 comprises 16 residues. CDR3 nucleotides: TGTGCCAGCAGCCCCCACCTCTTCCGGGTTGTAGACACCATATATTTT. Its translation: CASSPHLFRVVDTIYF.

The rearrangement links TRBV19 to TRBJ2-4; D is ambiguous. The V gene's germline CDR1 is LNHDA and CDR2 SQIVND (reference sequence). CDR3 length: 16 amino acids. The V and J ends lost 3 bases and 0 bases respectively, with 12 bases between them. This chain's CDR3 is CASSISAVSAKNIQYF. The DNA of the CDR3 is TGTGCCAGTAGTATTTCCGCGGTTTCAGCCAAAAACATTCAGTACTTC. Filled out from reference TRBV19 and TRBJ2-4, the complete variable domain reads DGGITQSPKYLFRKEGQNVTLSCEQNLNHDAMYWYRQDPGQGLRLIYYSQIVNDFQKGDIAEGYSVSREKKESFPLTVTSAQKNPTAFYLCASSISAVSAKNIQYFGAGTRLSVL.

The sample holds one count of this clone. The V call is TRBV24-1, the J call TRBJ1-4, with 8 bases identical to TRBD1. Germline V lookup: CDR1 KGHDR, CDR2 SFDVKD. This CDR3 has 14 residues. V was clipped by 4 bases and J by 8 bases; unmatched bases: 5. The CDR3 loop reads CATSDPGQEEKLFF. The CDR3 nucleotides are TGTGCCACCAGTGACCCGGGACAGGAGGAAAAACTGTTTTTT.

The rearrangement uses TRBV12-3 or TRBV12-4 and TRBJ2-5; D ambiguous. With 1 base removed from V and 2 bases from J, the gap between germline ends came to 5 bases. The CDR3 totals 13 residues. The CDR3 protein is CASSLERQETQYF. The CDR3 bases are TGTGCCAGCAGTTTAGAGCGACAAGAGACCCAGTACTTC.

This sequence joins TRBV28 and TRBJ1-1; a weak D match, TRBD1 (6 bases). Per the germline V gene, CDR1 is MDHEN and CDR2 is SYDVKM. The CDR3 is 16 residues long. The germline V and J ends were trimmed by 6 bases and 2 bases, with 19 bases remaining between them. The CDR3 DNA follows: TGTGCCAGCAGCCCAAGCCTCGGACAGCTCAACACTGAAGCTTTCTTT. It yields the protein CASSPSLGQLNTEAFF. Supplemented by reference TRBV28 and TRBJ1-1, the full variable domain reads DVKVTQSSRYLVKRTGEKVFLECVQDMDHENMFWYRQDPGLGLRLIYFSYDVKMKEKGDIPEGYSVSREKKERFSLILESASTNQTSMYLCASSPSLGQLNTEAFFGQGTRLTVV.

The genes are TRBV2 and TRBJ2-4, with TRBD2 identical over 10 bases. Germline lookup yields CDR1 SNHLY and CDR2 FYNNEI. Trimming at V came to 6 bases and at J to 7 bases, leaving 15 bases not matched to a gene. CDR3 size: 17 residues. The CDR3 protein is CASRPPVGVSGGNIQYF. The CDR3 DNA is TGTGCCAGCAGGCCGCCCGTCGGAGTTAGCGGGGGGAACATTCAGTACTTC.

This sequence joins TRBV7-9 and TRBJ1-2; D uncertain. CDR3 length equals 10 residues. The ends were cut back, 4 bases at V and 11 bases at J, with 8 bases in the middle. The germline gives CDR1 SEHNR, CDR2 FQNEAQ (reference sequence). CDR3 bases: TGTGCCAGCAGCTCAGAGGGATACACCTTC. Protein: CASSSEGYTF.

This clone was recorded only once. V and J are TRBV30 and TRBJ2-3; unclear D gene. Trimming took 7 bases from V and 5 from J, leaving 25 bases between them. Looked up from germline, CDR1 is GTSNPN and CDR2 is SVGIG (reference sequence). The CDR3 covers 16 residues. The CDR3: CAYSPGGLPSGDTQYF. The CDR3 DNA reads as TGTGCCTATTCACCCGGCGGCCTCCCATCGGGAGATACGCAGTATTTT.

The rearrangement links TRBV28 to TRBJ2-7; TRBD1 matches 9 bases. V was pared by 6 bases and J by 0 bases, with 9 bases of the junction left unmatched. Germline V CDR1 and CDR2: MDHEN, SYDVKM. The CDR3 totals 16 residues. CDR3 in DNA: TGTGCCAGCAGGACCGTAGGGACAGGGATCTCCTACGAGCAGTACTTC. This codes for CASRTVGTGISYEQYF.

This clone was found once. The chain recombines TRBV20-1 with TRBJ2-5; D might be TRBD1 (5 bases). Germline V gene lookup returns CDR1 DFQATT and CDR2 SNEGSKA (reference sequence). The CDR3 runs 13 residues. The V end lost 3 bases, the J end lost 5 bases, and 13 bases lay between the germline ends. The CDR3, as DNA: TGCAGTGCTAGTGAGGCAGGGCCGGAGACCCAGTACTTC. This codes for CSASEAGPETQYF.

The CDR3 DNA reads TGTGCCAGCAGCCCCCCAGCGGGGGACAATGAGCAGTTCTTC. This gives the protein CASSPPAGDNEQFF. V is TRBV7-9 and J is TRBJ2-1; 8 nucleotides line up with TRBD2. The CDR3 has 14 amino acids. Germline V gene data show CDR1 as SEHNR and CDR2 as FQNEAQ (reference sequence). Trimming took 5 bases from V and 5 from J; bases not matched to a gene: 5.